This is a list of T cell receptor beta chains from one sample in a study of T cell responses to AZD1222 COVID-19 vaccine. TCRdb's copy holds only in-frame clones and misses some; the assay was immunoSEQ multiplex PCR. The sample shows tens of thousands of clones, around 88% of them seen only once. Source: peripheral blood, taken 28 days after the second AZD1222 dose. The receptors here all came from an adult who received the AZD1222 COVID-19 vaccine. Each CDR3 is given with its conserved first and last residue. D genes are given only for firm matches. Clone size, where shown, is once, few, many, or a class for clones that have expanded.

size: NA; D: NA; V: TRBV6-5; J: TRBJ1-2; CDR3: CASMRTESPGGYTF; DNA: TGTGCCAGTATGAGGACAGAATCACCAGGAGGCTACACCTTC
size: NA; D: NA; V: TRBV29-1; J: TRBJ2-7; CDR3: CSVRTETYEQYF; DNA: TGCAGCGTACGGACGGAAACCTACGAGCAGTACTTC
size: NA; D: NA; V: TRBV9; J: TRBJ1-1; CDR3: CASSVAGDMNTEAFF; DNA: TGTGCCAGCAGCGTAGCCGGGGACATGAACACTGAAGCTTTCTTT
size: NA; D: NA; V: TRBV11-2; J: TRBJ1-2; CDR3: CASSRPHDIYGYTF; DNA: TGTGCCAGCAGCCGCCCCCACGATATCTATGGCTACACCTTC
size: NA; D: TRBD2; V: TRBV5-4; J: TRBJ2-3; CDR3: CASSFSGGADTQYF; DNA: TGTGCCAGCAGCTTTAGCGGGGGCGCAGATACGCAGTATTTT
size: NA; D: NA; V: TRBV6-2/TRBV6-3; J: TRBJ2-7; CDR3: CASSRPVVDEQYF; DNA: TGTGCCAGCAGTCGCCCCGTGGTAGACGAGCAGTACTTC
size: NA; D: NA; V: TRBV23-1; J: TRBJ1-5; CDR3: CASGEGTTPQHF; DNA: TGCGCCAGCGGCGAGGGAACGACGCCCCAGCATTTT
size: NA; D: NA; V: TRBV25-1; J: TRBJ2-1; CDR3: CASSELQGNEQFF; DNA: TGTGCCAGCAGTGAACTACAGGGCAATGAGCAGTTCTTC
size: NA; D: TRBD1; V: TRBV7-6; J: TRBJ2-7; CDR3: CASSPGQAKSSYEQYF; DNA: TGTGCCAGCAGCCCGGGACAGGCAAAAAGCTCCTACGAGCAGTACTTC
size: NA; D: NA; V: TRBV25-1; J: TRBJ2-3; CDR3: CASRERTSTDTQYF; DNA: TGTGCCAGCAGAGAGCGGACTAGCACAGATACGCAGTATTTT
size: NA; D: TRBD2; V: TRBV5-8; J: TRBJ2-1; CDR3: CASSYGLAWDNEQFF; DNA: TGTGCCAGCAGTTACGGACTAGCGTGGGACAATGAGCAGTTCTTC
size: once; D: NA; V: TRBV5-1; J: TRBJ2-1; CDR3: CASSPPANEQFF; DNA: TGCGCCAGCAGCCCCCCCGCGAATGAGCAGTTCTTC
size: once; D: NA; V: TRBV20-1; J: TRBJ1-5; CDR3: CRTLNQPQHF; DNA: TGCAGGACACTCAATCAGCCCCAGCATTTT
size: NA; D: TRBD1; V: TRBV4-1; J: TRBJ1-2; CDR3: CASSQDPDRVYGYTF; DNA: TGCGCCAGCAGCCAAGATCCGGACAGGGTCTATGGCTACACCTTC
size: few; D: TRBD1; V: TRBV2; J: TRBJ1-4; CDR3: CASRDTGGNEKLFF; DNA: TGTGCCAGCAGGGACACAGGGGGTAATGAAAAACTGTTTTTT
size: NA; D: NA; V: TRBV6-2/TRBV6-3; J: TRBJ2-4; CDR3: CASSYPQGPFIQYF; DNA: TGTGCCAGCAGTTACCCGCAGGGGCCTTTCATTCAGTACTTC
size: NA; D: NA; V: TRBV12-3/TRBV12-4; J: TRBJ2-1; CDR3: CAITQSSYNEQFF; DNA: TGTGCCATCACACAGAGCTCCTACAATGAGCAGTTCTTC
size: NA; D: NA; V: TRBV7-6; J: TRBJ2-3; CDR3: CASSPRFEGAYDTQYF; DNA: TGTGCCAGCAGCCCCCGCTTCGAGGGAGCATACGATACGCAGTATTTT
size: NA; D: TRBD2; V: TRBV19; J: TRBJ2-2; CDR3: CASSYIAGGVTGELFF; DNA: TGTGCCAGTAGTTACATAGCGGGAGGGGTAACCGGGGAGCTGTTTTTT
size: NA; D: TRBD2; V: TRBV7-3; J: TRBJ2-3; CDR3: CASSLVGGGAPDTQYF; DNA: TGTGCCAGCAGCTTAGTCGGCGGGGGGGCCCCTGATACGCAGTATTTT
size: NA; D: NA; V: TRBV6-5; J: TRBJ2-5; CDR3: CASSTRGETQYF; DNA: TGTGCCAGCAGCACTAGGGGAGAGACCCAGTACTTC
size: NA; D: NA; V: TRBV7-3; J: TRBJ2-3; CDR3: CASSLGTDTQYF; DNA: TGTGCCAGCAGCTTAGGCACAGATACGCAGTATTTT
size: NA; D: TRBD1; V: TRBV5-1; J: TRBJ2-7; CDR3: CASSLRTGGYEQYF; DNA: TGCGCCAGCAGCTTACGGACAGGGGGATACGAGCAGTACTTC
size: NA; D: TRBD2; V: TRBV3-1/TRBV3-2; J: TRBJ2-3; CDR3: CASSLAGGDTQYF; DNA: TGTGCCAGCAGCCTCGCGGGAGGGGATACGCAGTATTTT
size: NA; D: TRBD2; V: TRBV6-2/TRBV6-3; J: TRBJ2-1; CDR3: CASSTIAGGPNEQFF; DNA: TGTGCCAGCAGCACCATAGCGGGAGGGCCCAATGAGCAGTTCTTC
size: NA; D: NA; V: TRBV2; J: TRBJ1-1; CDR3: CASRRGYGGGTEAFF; DNA: TGTGCCAGCAGGAGGGGGTACGGGGGAGGGACTGAAGCTTTCTTT
size: NA; D: NA; V: TRBV7-8; J: TRBJ1-2; CDR3: CASSLSVVGLYGYTF; DNA: TGTGCCAGCAGCTTAAGTGTAGTTGGGCTCTATGGCTACACCTTC
size: NA; D: NA; V: TRBV3-1/TRBV3-2; J: TRBJ1-3; CDR3: CASSLELSNTIYF; DNA: TGTGCCAGCAGCCTCGAACTGTCAAACACCATATATTTT
size: NA; D: TRBD2; V: TRBV4-3; J: TRBJ2-1; CDR3: CASSQREGYNEQFF; DNA: TGCGCCAGCAGCCAGCGGGAGGGCTACAATGAGCAGTTCTTC
size: medium-sized; D: NA; V: TRBV11-2; J: TRBJ1-3; CDR3: CASSPRQYSGNTIYF; DNA: TGTGCCAGCAGCCCTAGACAGTACTCTGGAAACACCATATATTTT
size: NA; D: NA; V: TRBV5-6; J: TRBJ2-7; CDR3: CASAGISIGEQYF; DNA: TGTGCCAGCGCGGGAATCAGTATAGGCGAGCAGTACTTC
size: once; D: TRBD2; V: TRBV7-7; J: TRBJ2-7; CDR3: CASSLVRAGAYFTYEQYF; DNA: TGTGCTAGCAGCTTAGTAAGGGCGGGAGCCTATTTTACCTACGAGCAGTACTTC
size: NA; D: TRBD2; V: TRBV5-1; J: TRBJ2-2; CDR3: CASSLGGSGRADTGELFF; DNA: TGCGCCAGCAGCTTGGGTGGTAGCGGGAGGGCCGACACCGGGGAGCTGTTTTTT
size: NA; D: NA; V: TRBV4-2; J: TRBJ1-3; CDR3: CASSPQSGNTIYF; DNA: TGTGCCAGCAGCCCCCAGAGTGGAAACACCATATATTTT
size: NA; D: NA; V: TRBV7-3; J: TRBJ1-1; CDR3: CASSPQPAMNTEAFF; DNA: TGTGCCAGCAGCCCCCAGCCAGCAATGAACACTGAAGCTTTCTTT
size: NA; D: TRBD1; V: TRBV5-1; J: TRBJ2-7; CDR3: CASSPGQNLIEQYF; DNA: TGCGCCAGCAGCCCGGGACAGAATTTAATCGAGCAGTACTTC
size: NA; D: NA; V: TRBV19; J: TRBJ2-5; CDR3: CASSTRTGREETQYF; DNA: TGTGCCAGTAGTACCCGGACAGGGAGGGAGGAGACCCAGTACTTC
size: NA; D: NA; V: TRBV7-2; J: TRBJ2-7; CDR3: CASSLGGGVSGHF; DNA: TGTGCCAGCAGCTTAGGGGGCGGGGTTTCAGGGCACTTC
size: NA; D: NA; V: TRBV5-4; J: TRBJ1-2; CDR3: CASTTFTIRGDTYGYTF; DNA: TGTGCCAGCACAACATTCACTATTCGGGGGGATACCTATGGCTACACCTTC
size: NA; D: TRBD2; V: TRBV7-9; J: TRBJ2-5; CDR3: CASSQSLAGQETQYF; DNA: TGTGCCAGCAGCCAATCACTAGCGGGGCAAGAGACCCAGTACTTC
size: NA; D: NA; V: TRBV4-2; J: TRBJ1-3; CDR3: CASRDKEDSGNTIYF; DNA: TGTGCCAGCAGGGACAAGGAAGACTCTGGAAACACCATATATTTT
size: once; D: NA; V: TRBV7-6; J: TRBJ1-2; CDR3: CASSLEPAMADTANYGYTF; DNA: TGTGCCAGCAGCTTAGAACCGGCCATGGCGGACACCGCTAACTATGGCTACACCTTC
size: NA; D: NA; V: TRBV1; J: TRBJ1-3; CDR3: CTSSQDPGRNTIYF; DNA: TGCACCAGCAGCCAAGATCCAGGGCGGAACACCATATATTTT
size: NA; D: TRBD1; V: TRBV19; J: TRBJ2-2; CDR3: CASRDRHNTGELFF; DNA: TGTGCCAGTAGGGACAGGCATAACACCGGGGAGCTGTTTTTT
size: few; D: TRBD2; V: TRBV7-9; J: TRBJ2-1; CDR3: CASSAERGGRNEQFF; DNA: TGTGCCAGCAGCGCCGAGCGGGGGGGCCGCAATGAGCAGTTCTTC
size: NA; D: TRBD1; V: TRBV19; J: TRBJ2-3; CDR3: CASSSPDRGADTQYF; DNA: TGTGCCAGTAGCTCCCCCGACAGGGGAGCAGATACGCAGTATTTT
size: NA; D: NA; V: TRBV18; J: TRBJ2-3; CDR3: CASSSGPGTDTQYF; DNA: TGTGCCAGCTCGTCCGGGCCTGGCACAGATACGCAGTATTTT
size: once; D: TRBD2; V: TRBV19; J: TRBJ2-5; CDR3: CASSVPSGAAQETQYF; DNA: TGTGCCAGTAGTGTCCCTAGCGGGGCTGCACAAGAGACCCAGTACTTC
size: NA; D: TRBD2; V: TRBV19; J: TRBJ2-1; CDR3: CASSSTSGPYNEQFF; DNA: TGTGCCAGTAGTTCTACTAGCGGGCCATACAATGAGCAGTTCTTC
size: once; D: TRBD2; V: TRBV3-1/TRBV3-2; J: TRBJ2-2; CDR3: CASSPGRAGPNGELFF; DNA: TGTGCCAGCAGCCCTGGGAGGGCGGGACCCAACGGGGAGCTGTTTTTT
size: NA; D: NA; V: TRBV6-5; J: TRBJ2-3; CDR3: CASSYGRAQRGDTQYF; DNA: TGTGCCAGCAGTTACGGGCGGGCTCAACGGGGAGATACGCAGTATTTT
size: NA; D: NA; V: TRBV21-1; J: TRBJ1-6; CDR3: CASKRKDKGAMGSPLHF; DNA: TGTGCCAGCAAGCGGAAGGACAAGGGGGCAATGGGTTCACCCCTCCACTTT
size: NA; D: TRBD1; V: TRBV27; J: TRBJ1-1; CDR3: CASSLRQGRTEAFF; DNA: TGTGCCAGCAGTTTACGACAGGGGAGGACTGAAGCTTTCTTT
size: NA; D: NA; V: TRBV5-1; J: TRBJ2-7; CDR3: CASSLVQASHEQYF; DNA: TGCGCCAGCAGCTTGGTACAGGCGTCCCACGAGCAGTACTTC
size: NA; D: TRBD1; V: TRBV3-1/TRBV3-2; J: TRBJ2-1; CDR3: CASSHPRQGLGEQFF; DNA: TGTGCCAGCAGCCATCCAAGACAGGGGCTGGGTGAGCAGTTCTTC
size: NA; D: NA; V: TRBV2; J: TRBJ1-5; CDR3: CASSEVTGDQPQHF; DNA: TGTGCCAGCAGTGAAGTTACGGGTGATCAGCCCCAGCATTTT
size: once; D: NA; V: TRBV9; J: TRBJ1-4; CDR3: CASSVESLGEKLFF; DNA: TGTGCCAGCAGCGTAGAATCTCTAGGGGAAAAACTGTTTTTT
size: once; D: TRBD1; V: TRBV5-6; J: TRBJ2-3; CDR3: CASSLQGARTDTQYF; DNA: TGTGCCAGCAGCTTGCAGGGGGCTCGCACAGATACGCAGTATTTT
size: NA; D: TRBD2; V: TRBV5-4; J: TRBJ2-2; CDR3: CASSLELAGGAGELFF; DNA: TGTGCCAGCAGCTTGGAACTAGCGGGGGGGGCCGGGGAGCTGTTTTTT